The text below deals with one T cell receptor beta chain. Its specificity is not known. The source of the sample is a study of radiation and T cells in renal cell carcinoma. About the research overall: Nephrectomy followed 15 Gy stereotactic body radiation by 4 weeks. Study-level points and caveats: Baseline intratumoral clonotype presence is unknown without pretreatment biopsies.

The CDR3 has 15 amino acids. Germline CDR1 and CDR2: SNHLY and FYNNEI. V gave up 1 base and J gave up 9 bases; unmatched junction bases: 6. Generated by immunoSEQ multiplex PCR, the TCRdb table keeps only in-frame clones and is missing some. The profile shows roughly 100,000 clones, 82% of them singletons. Indicated time point: baseline pretreatment blood. The treatment denotes: 15 Gy SBRT to primary tumor, nephrectomy 4 weeks later. The tumor was a clear cell renal cell carcinoma. This sample comprised blood, obtained from a patient whose treatment included radiotherapy and nephrectomy. The chain recombines TRBV2 with TRBJ2-1; the match to TRBD1 covers 10 bases. This clonotype was obtained from a man between 60 and 70 years old with renal cell carcinoma. The DNA for the CDR3 is TGTGCCAGCAGTGAAGGTCGACAGGGGGCAGGTGAGCAGTTCTTC. Translation: CASSEGRQGAGEQFF.